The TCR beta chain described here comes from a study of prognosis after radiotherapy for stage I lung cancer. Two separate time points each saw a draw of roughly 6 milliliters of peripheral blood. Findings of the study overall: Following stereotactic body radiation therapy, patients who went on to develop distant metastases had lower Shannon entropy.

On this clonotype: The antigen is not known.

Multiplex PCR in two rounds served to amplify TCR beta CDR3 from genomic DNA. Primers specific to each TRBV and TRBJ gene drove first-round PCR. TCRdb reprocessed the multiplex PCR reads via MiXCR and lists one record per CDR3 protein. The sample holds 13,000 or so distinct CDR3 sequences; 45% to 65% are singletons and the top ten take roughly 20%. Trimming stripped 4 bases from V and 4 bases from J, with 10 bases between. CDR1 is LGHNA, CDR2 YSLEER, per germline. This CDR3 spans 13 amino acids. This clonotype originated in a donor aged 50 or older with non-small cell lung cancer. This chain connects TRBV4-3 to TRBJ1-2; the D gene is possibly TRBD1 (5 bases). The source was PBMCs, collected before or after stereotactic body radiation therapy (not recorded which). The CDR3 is CASSPGGSYGYTF. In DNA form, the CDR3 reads TGCGCCAGCAGCCCCGGGGGTTCCTATGGCTACACCTTC.